One sample yielded the 22 T cell receptor beta chains listed below, sequenced in a study of shared clonotypes between healthy human individuals. Generated by immunoSEQ multiplex PCR, the TCRdb table keeps only in-frame clones and is missing some. Among about 660,000 clones listed, roughly 70% were seen once. The sequenced sample consisted of memory CD4+ T cells sorted from blood. The subset here: CD45RA-negative fraction. These receptors all come from a woman in her 30s in good health.

V usage is TRBV10-3 and J usage is TRBJ2-7, with D unresolved. Germline values: CDR1 ENHRY, CDR2 SYGVKD. The CDR3 contains 12 residues. Trimming took 8 bases from V and 0 from J, leaving 8 bases between them. The CDR3 here is CAISPNSYEQYF. The CDR3 bases are TGTGCCATCTCTCCCAACTCCTACGAGCAGTACTTC.

This chain uses TRBV15 with TRBJ2-1; tentatively, D is TRBD2 (5 bases). Trimming took off 8 bases at V and 1 base at J, with 15 bases between the two ends. This CDR3 is 15 amino acids long. Per the germline V gene, CDR1 is LNHNV and CDR2 is YYDKDF (reference sequence). The CDR3 protein is CATLKGVGSYNEQFF. In DNA, the CDR3 is TGTGCCACCCTAAAGGGAGTAGGGTCCTACAATGAGCAGTTCTTC.

This clone is a singleton in its sample. The chain couples TRBV10-2 to TRBJ1-2, with D maybe TRBD1 (5 bases). CDR1 and CDR2 from the germline V gene are WSHSY and SAAADI. V was pared by 3 bases and J by 8 bases, with 16 bases between. The CDR3 consists of 14 residues. This CDR3 is CASSEPGGARGYTF. As DNA, the CDR3 is TGCGCCAGCAGTGAACCGGGAGGGGCACGGGGCTACACCTTC.

The chain employs TRBV19 and TRBJ2-4; 9 bases fit TRBD1. The CDR3 consists of 13 residues. The trim removed 7 bases at V and 6 bases at J, leaving 4 bases unmatched. Germline loops: CDR1 LNHDA, CDR2 SQIVND (reference sequence). This chain's CDR3 is CASNPTGGNIQYF. CDR3 sequence (DNA): TGTGCCAGTAACCCGACAGGGGGAAACATTCAGTACTTC.

As concerns this clone: Other nucleotide sequences in the sample specify the same CDR3. This chain connects TRBV5-1 to TRBJ1-1; D remains ambiguous. Germline V gene sequence: CDR1 SGHRS, CDR2 YFSETQ. Trimming removed 0 bases from V and 5 bases from J, with 2 bases in between. The CDR3 spans 11 residues. The CDR3 is CASSLGTEAFF. CDR3 coding DNA: TGCGCCAGCAGCTTGGGGACTGAAGCTTTCTTT.

The V gene is TRBV11-2, the J gene TRBJ2-3; TRBD1 matches at 7 bases. V gave up 5 bases and J gave up 3 bases; unmatched junction bases: 11. Germline V gene lookup returns CDR1 SGHAT and CDR2 FQNNGV. The CDR3 has 16 residues. The CDR3 sequence: CASSMRPGQRTDTQYF. CDR3 bases: TGTGCCAGCAGCATGAGACCGGGACAGAGAACAGATACGCAGTATTTT.

The chain employs TRBV15 and TRBJ2-2, with D possibly called TRBD1 or TRBD2 (5 bases each). This CDR3 comprises 17 residues. Trimming shortened V by 2 bases and J by 7 bases, and 20 bases separated the two germline ends. Germline loops: CDR1 LNHNV, CDR2 YYDKDF (reference sequence). This CDR3 reads CATSRQQGTASVGELFF. CDR3 in DNA: TGTGCCACCAGCAGACAACAAGGGACGGCGAGCGTCGGGGAGCTGTTTTTT.

This clone was seen a handful of times. The chain is built from TRBV19 and TRBJ2-1; 9 positions match TRBD1. J was trimmed by 5 bases and V by 2 bases; bases with no gene match: 1. The CDR3 is 14 amino acids. Per the germline V gene, CDR1 is LNHDA and CDR2 is SQIVND (reference sequence). The CDR3 reads CASSITGGNNEQFF. The CDR3 DNA reads TGTGCCAGTAGTATAACAGGGGGCAACAATGAGCAGTTCTTC.

DNA of the CDR3: TGTGCCAGCAGTAAACAGGGGGGAATCTACGAGCAGTACTTC. Protein: CASSKQGGIYEQYF. J is TRBJ2-7 and V is TRBV2, with 8 nucleotides matching TRBD1. The CDR3 loop spans 14 amino acids. Germline loops: CDR1 SNHLY, CDR2 FYNNEI. The junction had 6 bases not matched to a gene; V was cut back by 5 bases and J by 3 bases. Full variable domain (rest looked up from reference TRBV2 and TRBJ2-7): EPEVTQTPSHQVTQMGQEVILRCVPISNHLYFYWYRQILGQKVEFLVSFYNNEISEKSEIFDDQFSVERPDGSNFTLKIRSTKLEDSAMYFCASSKQGGIYEQYFGPGTRLTVT.

The V call is TRBV7-2, the J call TRBJ2-3; D unclear. In germline, CDR1 is SGHTA, CDR2 FQGNSA. Trimming took 2 bases from V and 0 from J, leaving 9 bases between them. This CDR3 is 15 amino acids long. DNA of the CDR3: TGTGCCAGCAGCTTAAAAGTATCTAGCACAGATACGCAGTATTTT. Translating gives CASSLKVSSTDTQYF.

The chain is built from TRBV5-1 and TRBJ2-7; 9 bases align to TRBD1. Germline V gives CDR1 SGHRS, CDR2 YFSETQ. The V segment lost 7 bases and the J segment 3 bases; nucleotides outside the gene matches: 11. The CDR3 has 15 residues. CDR3 protein: CASGTGQQPIYEQYF. The DNA of the CDR3 is TGCGCCAGCGGGACAGGGCAGCAGCCGATCTACGAGCAGTACTTC.

The chain combines TRBV2 with TRBJ2-5; unclear D gene. The J call may be wrong; the DNA end is better matched by TRBJ2-7. This CDR3 comprises 12 residues. Germline V CDR1 and CDR2: SNHLY, FYNNEI. The CDR3 loop reads CASGPLSYEQYF. The CDR3 nucleotides read TGTGCCAGCGGACCTTTATCCTACGAGCAGTACTTC.

The chain employs TRBV28 and TRBJ1-1; D may be TRBD1 (5 bases). CDR3 size: 15 residues. V was pared by 6 bases and J by 5 bases, with 19 bases between. CDR1 MDHEN and CDR2 SYDVKM come from the germline V gene. The CDR3 DNA reads TGTGCCAGCAGCTCTCCGGGGACCCGGCGGACTGAAGCTTTCTTT. Translation: CASSSPGTRRTEAFF.

V and J are TRBV25-1 and TRBJ1-1; 7 nucleotides line up with TRBD1. V shed 3 bases and J 0 bases; nucleotides not matched to a gene: 13. The CDR3 has 18 residues. Germline V gives CDR1 MGHDK, CDR2 SYGVNS. The CDR3 DNA reads as TGTGCCAGCAGTGACATGACAGGGTCCCGAGGGGTGAACACTGAAGCTTTCTTT. Protein: CASSDMTGSRGVNTEAFF.

This clone has a handful of counts. V gene TRBV11-3 combines with J gene TRBJ2-7; D possibly matches TRBD1 or TRBD2 (5 bases each). The V end lost 0 bases, the J end lost 0 bases, and 21 bases lay between the germline ends. Germline V gene lookup returns CDR1 SGHNT and CDR2 YENEEA. The CDR3 totals 19 residues. This CDR3 is CASSLEGVNRAGDSYEQYF. The CDR3 nucleotides are TGTGCCAGCAGCTTAGAGGGGGTTAATCGCGCAGGCGACTCCTACGAGCAGTACTTC. The full variable domain, with the rest looked up from reference TRBV11-3 and TRBJ2-7, is EAGVVQSPRYKIIEKKQPVAFWCNPISGHNTLYWYLQNLGQGPELLIRYENEEAVDDSQLPKDRFSAERLKGVDSTLKIQPAELGDSAVYLCASSLEGVNRAGDSYEQYFGPGTRLTVT.

The V call is TRBV11-2, the J call TRBJ2-5; maybe TRBD1 (6 bases). The germline gives CDR1 SGHAT, CDR2 FQNNGV. CDR3 size: 15 residues. Trimming stripped 5 bases from V and 3 bases from J, with 16 bases between. The CDR3 region has the DNA TGTGCCAGCAGCCCGGGACAAGGGGTGAAAGAGACCCAGTACTTC. Translating gives CASSPGQGVKETQYF.

The rearrangement joins TRBV19 to TRBJ2-7; 9 bases match TRBD1. Germline V gene lookup returns CDR1 LNHDA and CDR2 SQIVND (reference sequence). The CDR3 is 15 amino acids. V trimming: 5 bases; J trimming: 3 bases; junction bases outside the gene matches: 8. Here the CDR3 reads CASSRFQTGGYEQYF. For the CDR3, the DNA is TGTGCCAGTAGTCGATTCCAGACAGGGGGCTACGAGCAGTACTTC.

The chain couples TRBV7-9 to TRBJ1-2, with no clear D. Trimming took off 4 bases at V and 2 bases at J, with 11 bases between the two ends. The germline gives CDR1 SEHNR, CDR2 FQNEAQ (reference sequence). The CDR3 consists of 14 residues. The CDR3 is CASSSSTLNYGYTF. The CDR3 nucleotides are TGTGCCAGCAGCTCATCGACATTAAACTATGGCTACACCTTC.

Concerning this clone: In the same sample, other DNA sequences code for this CDR3. J is TRBJ1-2 and V is TRBV7-9; 7 positions match TRBD1. Looked up from germline, CDR1 is SEHNR and CDR2 is FQNEAQ (reference sequence). The length of the CDR3 is 13 residues. V trimming: 5 bases; J trimming: 3 bases; junction bases outside the gene matches: 3. CDR3 loop: CASSPGTDYGYTF. The DNA of the CDR3 is TGTGCCAGCAGCCCTGGGACAGACTATGGCTACACCTTC.

V is TRBV9 and J is TRBJ2-2; possible D gene TRBD1, 5 bases. Per germline, CDR1 SGDLS and CDR2 YYNGEE. Trimming stripped 0 bases from V and 4 bases from J, with 13 bases between. There are 16 residues in the CDR3. The CDR3 DNA follows: TGTGCCAGCAGCGTAGAGGGGAATGTGGGCACCGGGGAGCTGTTTTTT. Translating it yields CASSVEGNVGTGELFF.

The chain recombines TRBV5-4 with TRBJ2-1; TRBD1 matches at 10 bases. Trimming at V came to 4 bases and at J to 7 bases, leaving 11 bases not matched to a gene. From germline, CDR1 is SGHNT and CDR2 YYREEE (reference sequence). The CDR3 covers 16 residues. CDR3: CASSAGTGAGGNEQFF. For the CDR3, the DNA is TGTGCCAGCAGCGCCGGGACAGGGGCCGGTGGGAATGAGCAGTTCTTC.

The chain recombines TRBV27 with TRBJ2-7; possible D gene TRBD1, 6 bases. V lost 5 bases and J lost 5, with 22 bases in between. This CDR3 region has 16 residues. Germline values: CDR1 MNHEY, CDR2 SMNVEV (reference sequence). The CDR3 reads CASSHRATGTTHEQYF. The CDR3 coding sequence is TGTGCCAGCAGTCACCGAGCCACCGGGACAACGCACGAGCAGTACTTC.